This is a list of T cell receptor beta chains from one sample in a study of T cell changes during pregnancy in multiple sclerosis. Clones were sequenced by immunoSEQ multiplex PCR, and TCRdb holds only the in-frame ones, with some missing. The sample records tens of thousands of clones, more than 85% being singletons. The input for sequencing was peripheral blood, taken in the first trimester of pregnancy. The receptors derive from a female donor with multiple sclerosis, enrolled in a pregnancy study. The conserved cysteine and the conserved F or W are not part of the CDR3 here. The order of the fields is J gene, V gene, CDR3 protein.

>TRBJ2-7|TRBV4-2
ASSPQGSPGTDYEQY
>TRBJ1-4|TRBV19
ASMNLLGQGNEKLF
>TRBJ1-4|TRBV25-1
ASSGQGGWEKLF
>TRBJ1-5|TRBV9
ASSVGAGNQPQH
>TRBJ2-7|TRBV7-6
ASSPGDRELEQY
>TRBJ1-1|TRBV19
ASTDRGTEAF
>TRBJ1-2|TRBV5-4
ASSPRQGNYGYT
>TRBJ2-5|TRBV19
ASSTLAGALQETQY
>TRBJ2-2|TRBV12-5
ASGFGQGNTGELF
>TRBJ1-2|TRBV11-2
ASSSTTNYGYT
>TRBJ1-1|TRBV30
AGNHGGGGSEAF
>TRBJ2-1|TRBV10-3
AIRLEQGGDEQF
>TRBJ1-3|TRBV10-1
ASSESGTGAGGSSGNTIY
>TRBJ2-3|TRBV6-1
ASSESLDGGPPDTQY
>TRBJ1-1|TRBV7-3
ASSLTSGQLREAF
>TRBJ2-7|TRBV9
ASSVGYSAGYEQY
>TRBJ1-1|TRBV12-5
ASGLPGNTEAF
>TRBJ2-6|TRBV5-1
ASSLDWSGANVLT
>TRBJ2-2|TRBV6-1
ASSEGLGDGELF
>TRBJ2-1|TRBV7-3
ASSLTSTSGPLNEQF
>TRBJ2-7|TRBV7-2
ASSPLAGPYEQY